The sequence of this T cell receptor beta chain was determined in a study of blood T cell repertoires in COVID-19. Germline loops: CDR1 LGHDT, CDR2 YNNKEL (reference sequence). CDR3 size: 15 residues. V was shortened by 1 base and J by 3 bases, with 11 bases between the two germline ends. Original methodology: Estimation of nucleated cell counts was performed using reference gene primer amplification. The protocol was immunoSEQ multiplex PCR, while the TCRdb copy is restricted to in-frame clones and leaves out a portion. V and J calls and clone size are copied from that table; D and trimming were computed from the DNA. This repertoire shows a few hundred thousand clones, 80% to 90% found once; its top ten account for 0.7% to 0.85%. While infection was still active, Seattle patients were enrolled and then followed longitudinally.

The chain is built from TRBV3-1 (or the pseudogene TRBV3-2) and TRBJ2-3; weak D call: TRBD2 (5 bases). Sequenced input: peripheral blood. This TCR came from a man between 18 and 29 years old with COVID-19, enrolled during active disease. The CDR3 sequence: CASSQGRTGTDTQYF. CDR3 in DNA: TGTGCCAGCAGCCAAGGACGGACGGGGACAGATACGCAGTATTTT.